Listed here are 26 T cell receptor beta chains from one sample, sequenced in a study of T cells in Graves' hyperthyroidism and ophthalmopathy. RNA transcripts were the template for amplifying TCR beta CDR3 regions. With the HTBI primer set, the TCR CDR3 went through a first round of RT-PCR. TCRdb reprocessed the multiplex PCR reads via MiXCR and lists one record per CDR3 protein. Found here are some 50,000 distinct CDR3 sequences, roughly half of them singletons; the top ten hold about a tenth. Sequencing used blood. Receptors were obtained from a woman in her forties or fifties with Graves' ophthalmopathy.

This chain connects TRBV19 to TRBJ2-6; 7 bases fit TRBD1. Germline V CDR1 and CDR2: LNHDA, SQIVND (reference sequence). The CDR3 is made up of 17 amino acids. The J segment lost 0 bases and the V segment lost 3 bases, leaving 5 bases of the junction unmatched. The CDR3: CASSMGQRFSGANVLTF. The CDR3 region has the DNA TGTGCCAGTAGTATGGGACAGCGATTCTCTGGGGCCAACGTCCTGACTTTC.

There are a few counts of this clonotype. This chain uses TRBV29-1 with TRBJ2-7; D is tentatively TRBD1 or TRBD2 (5 bases each). With 7 bases removed from V and 2 bases from J, the gap between germline ends came to 15 bases. This CDR3 is built from 13 residues. CDR1 SQVTM and CDR2 ANQGSEA come from the germline V gene. The CDR3 loop is CSASEGSAYEQYF. CDR3 DNA: TGCAGCGCAAGTGAGGGGAGTGCCTACGAGCAGTACTTC.

Of note for this clonotype: Here the CDR3 omits its conserved ending phenylalanine or tryptophan, so a read error is the likely source. The chain has TRBV19 and TRBJ1-2; no clear D. This CDR3 is built from 14 residues. Germline CDR1 is LNHDA and CDR2 is SQIVND (reference sequence). Here the CDR3 reads CASSSRRGDYAYTS. The CDR3 DNA reads as TGTGCCAGTAGTTCCCGGAGAGGAGACTATGCCTACACCTCC.

This chain links TRBV5-1 with TRBJ1-6; D might be TRBD1 (5 bases). The CDR3 is 14 residues long. Trimming left V 3 bases short and J 10 bases short, with 14 bases between. Germline values: CDR1 SGHRS, CDR2 YFSETQ. This CDR3 is CASSSPGRGSPLHF. The CDR3 DNA is TGCGCCAGCAGCTCTCCGGGACGTGGCTCACCCCTCCACTTT.

This clonotype appeared a single time. The junction shows a germline mismatch at one end, possibly a read error. The CDR3 reads CASSLGGSRTEQF. The CDR3 DNA follows: TGTGCCAGCAGCTTGGGAGGGAGTAGGACTGAGCAGTTC. The chain uses TRBV5-6 and TRBJ2-5; weak D call: TRBD2 (5 bases). Germline CDR1 and CDR2: SGHDT and YYEEEE. The length of the CDR3 is 13 residues.

This clonotype has ten or more counts. The chain is built from TRBV19 and TRBJ2-1; 9 bases line up with TRBD1. From germline, CDR1 is LNHDA and CDR2 SQIVND (reference sequence). The V segment lost 4 bases and the J segment 1 base; nucleotides outside the gene matches: 2. The CDR3 sequence is 15 residues long. DNA of the CDR3: TGTGCCAGTAGTACCGGGACAGGGTCCTACAATGAGCAGTTCTTC. It translates to CASSTGTGSYNEQFF. The full variable domain, in which reference TRBV19 and TRBJ2-1 provide the parts outside the CDR3, is DGGITQSPKYLFRKEGQNVTLSCEQNLNHDAMYWYRQDPGQGLRLIYYSQIVNDFQKGDIAEGYSVSREKKESFPLTVTSAQKNPTAFYLCASSTGTGSYNEQFFGPGTRLTVL.

Of note for this clonotype: One junction end does not reproduce the germline sequence, and a read error may be involved. The chain carries TRBV19 and TRBJ1-6, with 7 bases that match TRBD1. CDR1 LNHDA and CDR2 SQIVND come from the germline V gene (reference sequence). The CDR3 is made up of 8 amino acids. The CDR3 region has the DNA TGTGCCAGTAGTACGGACAGGTGG. It encodes CASSTDRW.

The table lists this clonotype with many counts. V usage is TRBV4-3 and J usage is TRBJ2-7, with D hard to call. Germline loops: CDR1 LGHNA, CDR2 YSLEER. The CDR3 sequence is 13 residues long. Trimming took 0 bases from V and 4 from J, leaving 7 bases between them. This chain's CDR3 is CASSQERAYEQYF. The DNA of the CDR3 is TGCGCCAGCAGCCAAGAAAGAGCGTACGAGCAGTACTTC.

In its sample, this clonotype ranks as medium-sized. The chain joins TRBV15 to TRBJ2-1, with D uncertain. Germline CDR1 is LNHNV and CDR2 is YYDKDF (reference sequence). CDR3 length: 15 residues. V was trimmed by 2 bases and J by 4 bases, leaving 12 bases between them. The CDR3 nucleotides read TGTGCCACCAGCAGACGACTGTACACATACAATGAGCAGTTCTTC. Protein sequence: CATSRRLYTYNEQFF.

The gene calls are TRBV19 and TRBJ2-1; 7 bases align to TRBD2. Germline V CDR1 and CDR2: LNHDA, SQIVND (reference sequence). V lost 5 bases to trimming and J lost 10 bases; unmatched junction nucleotides: 2. The CDR3 is 11 residues long. The CDR3 DNA sequence: TGTGCCAGTAGTGGGGGGGGGGAGCAGTTCTTC. Protein product: CASSGGGEQFF.

The rearrangement joins TRBV7-9 to TRBJ2-7, with 11 positions matching TRBD2. Per the germline V gene, CDR1 is SEHNR and CDR2 is FQNEAQ (reference sequence). CDR3 length: 15 amino acids. The junction had 3 bases not matched to a gene; V was cut back by 5 bases and J by 0 bases. CDR3 bases: TGTGCCAGCAGCCAAACTAGCGGGGGCTCCTACGAGCAGTACTTC. Translating it yields CASSQTSGGSYEQYF.

This chain links TRBV7-9 with TRBJ2-7; 8 nucleotides match TRBD2. Looked up from germline, CDR1 is SEHNR and CDR2 is FQNEAQ (reference sequence). This CDR3 region has 14 residues. V lost 3 bases to trimming and J lost 4 bases; unmatched junction nucleotides: 5. CDR3 in amino acids: CASSFSGMGYEQYF. The DNA for the CDR3 is TGTGCCAGCAGCTTTAGCGGGATGGGATACGAGCAGTACTTC. Combining the CDR3 with reference TRBV7-9 and TRBJ2-7 gives the whole variable domain DTGVSQNPRHKITKRGQNVTFRCDPISEHNRLYWYRQTLGQGPEFLTYFQNEAQLEKSRLLSDRFSAERPKGSFSTLEIQRTEQGDSAMYLCASSFSGMGYEQYFGPGTRLTVT.

About this clonotype itself: Mismatch with germline at one junction end may stem from a read error. The rearrangement links TRBV9 to TRBJ1-1; tentatively, D is TRBD1 (5 bases). The CDR3 loop spans 12 amino acids. The V gene's germline CDR1 is SGDLS and CDR2 YYNGEE. The CDR3 reads CASRAGNTVAFF. As DNA, the CDR3 is TGTGCCAGCAGGGCAGGGAACACTGTAGCTTTCTTT.

The rearrangement joins TRBV15 to TRBJ2-7, with 14 positions matching TRBD2. Germline V gene data show CDR1 as LNHNV and CDR2 as YYDKDF (reference sequence). The CDR3 is made up of 15 amino acids. V lost 2 bases to trimming and J lost 9 bases; unmatched junction nucleotides: 6. CDR3 loop: CATSRPGLAGEGQYF. CDR3 in DNA: TGTGCCACCAGCAGACCGGGACTAGCGGGGGAAGGGCAGTACTTC.

This clonotype was seen ten or more times. The chain links TRBV7-9 to TRBJ2-3, with no clear D. CDR3 length: 16 amino acids. With 2 bases removed from V and 4 bases from J, the gap between germline ends came to 16 bases. CDR1 and CDR2 (germline): SEHNR, FQNEAQ (reference sequence). The DNA for the CDR3 is TGTGCCAGCAGCTTATTTGCTCGGAGTGAGGCAGATACGCAGTATTTT. This sequence encodes CASSLFARSEADTQYF. The entire variable domain, with the rest obtained from reference TRBV7-9 and TRBJ2-3, is as follows: DTGVSQNPRHKITKRGQNVTFRCDPISEHNRLYWYRQTLGQGPEFLTYFQNEAQLEKSRLLSDRFSAERPKGSFSTLEIQRTEQGDSAMYLCASSLFARSEADTQYFGPGTRLTVL.

This clonotype was detected many times. V gene TRBV12-3 or TRBV12-4 combines with J gene TRBJ2-1; D remains unclear. V gave up 8 bases and J gave up 7 bases, with 9 bases separating them. The CDR3 is 11 residues long. The DNA of the CDR3 is TGTGCCAGCGAGTGGGGTAATGAGCAGTTCTTC. Translating gives CASEWGNEQFF.

This clonotype was detected many times. The V gene is TRBV5-1, the J gene TRBJ1-6, with D perhaps matching TRBD1 (5 bases). CDR1 is SGHRS and CDR2 is YFSETQ in the germline V gene. The ends were cut back, 0 bases at V and 8 bases at J, with 9 bases in the middle. This CDR3 spans 14 amino acids. CDR3 residues: CASSLEGVDSPLHF. The CDR3 nucleotides read TGCGCCAGCAGCTTGGAAGGGGTCGATTCACCCCTCCACTTT. The variable domain in full, with the rest retrieved from reference TRBV5-1 and TRBJ1-6, is KAGVTQTPRYLIKTRGQQVTLSCSPISGHRSVSWYQQTPGQGLQFLFEYFSETQRNKGNFPGRFSGRQFSNSRSEMNVSTLELGDSALYLCASSLEGVDSPLHFGNGTRLTVT.

This sequence joins TRBV7-9 and TRBJ1-2; D unclear. This CDR3 region has 15 residues. CDR1 is SEHNR and CDR2 is FQNEAQ in the germline V gene (reference sequence). V shed 3 bases and J shed 1 base, with 12 bases lying between them. CDR3 DNA: TGTGCCAGCAGCTTGGCCGGGGAGTTTAACTATGGCTACACCTTC. Translating it yields CASSLAGEFNYGYTF.

A few counts support this clonotype. CDR3 region: CASSGDRANEQFF. For the CDR3, the DNA is TGTGCCAGCTCAGGAGACAGGGCCAATGAGCAGTTCTTC. The rearrangement links TRBV7-3 to TRBJ2-1; 7 bases line up with TRBD1. The CDR3 length is 13 residues. Germline CDR1 is SGHTA and CDR2 is FQGTGA. The junction had 7 bases not matched to a gene; V was cut back by 8 bases and J by 6 bases. Filled out from reference TRBV7-3 and TRBJ2-1, the complete variable domain reads GAGVSQTPSNKVTEKGKYVELRCDPISGHTALYWYRQSLGQGPEFLIYFQGTGAADDSGLPNDRFFAVRPEGSVSTLKIQRTERGDSAVYLCASSGDRANEQFFGPGTRLTVL.

This clonotype was seen ten or more times. This sequence joins TRBV7-9 and TRBJ1-1, with D unclear. Germline V gene lookup returns CDR1 SEHNR and CDR2 FQNEAQ (reference sequence). The V end was cut by 10 bases, the J end by 1 base, with 16 bases between. CDR3 length equals 14 residues. CDR3 bases: TGTGCCACCCGAAAGGAGGGAGAGAACACTGAAGCTTTCTTT. Amino acids: CATRKEGENTEAFF.

The chain uses TRBV7-3 and TRBJ1-1, with D tentatively TRBD1 (6 bases). The CDR3 loop spans 13 amino acids. CDR1 and CDR2 from the germline V gene are SGHTA and FQGTGA. The V end was cut by 2 bases, the J end by 10 bases, with 14 bases between. CDR3 protein: CASSLDPGEIAFF. Here the CDR3 DNA reads TGTGCCAGCAGCTTAGACCCAGGGGAAATAGCTTTCTTT.

In DNA form, the CDR3 reads TGTGCCATCAGTGAGGCGGGCGGGGATGAAAAACTGTTTTTT. Translated: CAISEAGGDEKLFF. V usage is TRBV10-3 and J usage is TRBJ1-4; D remains ambiguous. V lost 2 bases and J 6 bases, leaving 10 bases between the germline ends. The CDR3 length is 14 residues. The germline V gene encodes CDR1 ENHRY and CDR2 SYGVKD.

This clonotype appeared once. The chain links TRBV2 to TRBJ2-3; TRBD2 matches 13 bases. CDR1 SNHLY and CDR2 FYNNEI come from the germline V gene. J was trimmed by 0 bases and V by 4 bases; bases with no gene match: 4. CDR3 length: 17 amino acids. As DNA, the CDR3 is TGTGCCAGCAGTGTTACTAGCGGGAGGGGAAGCACAGATACGCAGTATTTT. Amino acid sequence: CASSVTSGRGSTDTQYF. The variable domain in full, completed from reference TRBV2 and TRBJ2-3, reads EPEVTQTPSHQVTQMGQEVILRCVPISNHLYFYWYRQILGQKVEFLVSFYNNEISEKSEIFDDQFSVERPDGSNFTLKIRSTKLEDSAMYFCASSVTSGRGSTDTQYFGPGTRLTVL.

In regard to this clonotype: Compared with germline, one end of the junction differs, possibly owing to a read error. This chain joins TRBV20-1 and TRBJ1-4; 8 bases are shared with TRBD1. This CDR3 region has 13 residues. Germline lookup yields CDR1 DFQATT and CDR2 SNEGSKA (reference sequence). For the CDR3, the DNA is TGCAGGGCTAGAGATCAGGGGGCCGAAAAACTGTTTTTT. Translation: CRARDQGAEKLFF.

J is TRBJ1-2 and V is TRBV12-3 or TRBV12-4; no definite D call. The CDR3 is 12 residues long. V was cut by 3 bases and J by 8 bases, with 10 bases left in between. The CDR3 sequence is CASSFGEAGYTF. The DNA for the CDR3 is TGTGCCAGCAGTTTCGGGGAGGCGGGCTACACCTTC.

V and J are TRBV28 and TRBJ2-3, with D unresolved. CDR1 MDHEN and CDR2 SYDVKM come from the germline V gene. This CDR3 region has 12 residues. Trimming left V 2 bases short and J 7 bases short, with 7 bases between. The CDR3 DNA sequence: TGTGCCAGCAGTTTAGCGCGGAATACGCAGTATTTT. It is translated as CASSLARNTQYF.